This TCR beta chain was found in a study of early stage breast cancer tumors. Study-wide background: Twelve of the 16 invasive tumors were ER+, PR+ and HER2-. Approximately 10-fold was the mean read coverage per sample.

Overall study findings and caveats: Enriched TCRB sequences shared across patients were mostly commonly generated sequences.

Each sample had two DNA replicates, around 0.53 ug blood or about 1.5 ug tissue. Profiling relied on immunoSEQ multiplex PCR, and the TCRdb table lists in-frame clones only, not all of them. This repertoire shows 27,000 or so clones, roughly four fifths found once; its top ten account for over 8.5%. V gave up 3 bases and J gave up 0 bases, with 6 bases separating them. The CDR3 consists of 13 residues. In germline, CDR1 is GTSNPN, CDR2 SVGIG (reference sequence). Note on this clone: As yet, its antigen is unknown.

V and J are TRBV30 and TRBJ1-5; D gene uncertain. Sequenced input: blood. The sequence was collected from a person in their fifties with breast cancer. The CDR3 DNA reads TGTGCCTGGAGCCCGGATAGCAATCAGCCCCAGCATTTT. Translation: CAWSPDSNQPQHF.